This TCR beta chain was identified during a study of vaccination and CD4 T cells after COVID-19. Treatment denoted: roughly 10-day PBMC culture with coronavirus spike peptide pools or control peptides (ViraFEST assay). Deletions cut 9 bases from V and 2 bases from J, with 17 bases between. Germline-derived CDR1 and CDR2 are SEHNR and FQNEAQ (reference sequence). CDR3 length: 14 residues. Sequencing of cultured CD4+ T cell DNA used the Oncomine TCR Beta short-read assay. TCRdb itself ran the PCR reads through MiXCR, one entry per CDR3 protein. The table includes under 20,000 distinct CDR3 sequences, approximately 40% detected once. Regarding this clonotype: Its antigen is as yet unknown.

The TCR originated in a human donor who received a COVID-19 vaccine. The chain combines TRBV7-9 with TRBJ2-7, with D maybe TRBD2 (5 bases). The specimen was CD4+ T cells from blood, cultured in vitro, collected before SARS-CoV-2 vaccination. CDR3 nucleotides: TGTGCCAGTAATGTGGGAGCGGAAGCCTACGAGCAGTACTTC. Translated, it gives CASNVGAEAYEQYF.